This entry lists 6 T cell receptor beta chains sequenced from one sample in a study of tumor and adjacent non-tumor tissue in lung cancer. RNA was extracted from bulk tissue without any cell sorting. This non-tumor lung sample came from over 3 cm beyond the tumor edge. TCRbeta libraries were built with three rounds of nested PCR, modified from ARM-PCR. TCRdb itself ran the multiplex PCR reads through MiXCR, one entry per CDR3 protein. Among around 99,000 distinct CDR3 sequences listed, 62% were seen once. The sequenced material came from distant non-tumor lung tissue. These receptors all stem from a man aged 55-75 years with non-small cell lung cancer.

This clonotype has ten or more counts. An end of the junction differs from the germline gene, which may be a read error. V usage is TRBV6-5 and J usage is TRBJ1-5; D unresolved. The CDR3 extends over 13 amino acids. Germline V gene sequence: CDR1 MNHEY, CDR2 SVGAGI. CDR3 coding DNA: TGTGCCAGCAGCCGAAAAGGCAACCAGCCCCAGCATTTT. Amino acid sequence: CASSRKGNQPQHF.

Of note for this clonotype: Since no conserved phenylalanine or tryptophan closes the CDR3, a read error is the likely cause. The chain has TRBV11-3 and TRBJ2-1, with TRBD2 identical over 9 bases. CDR1 SGHNT and CDR2 YENEEA come from the germline V gene. The CDR3 is 14 amino acids. The CDR3 DNA is TGTGCCTGCAGCTGCGAAGGACTAGCGAATGAGCAGTTCCTC. It codes for CACSCEGLANEQFL.

As for this clonotype: A much larger clonotype is one base distant, so this may be a read error. This rearrangement joins TRBV11-2 to TRBJ1-2; TRBD1 matches 10 bases. The CDR3 extends over 15 amino acids. Germline V gene data show CDR1 as SGHAT and CDR2 as FQNNGV. The CDR3 DNA is TGTGCCAGCACCGAGGGACAGGGGACTCTCTATGGCCACACCTTC. The encoded protein is CASTEGQGTLYGHTF.

This clonotype was detected ten times or more. CDR3 loop: CATLQGPNTGELFF. The CDR3 region has the DNA TGTGCCACCCTACAGGGCCCCAACACCGGGGAGCTGTTTTTT. The chain recombines TRBV10-3 with TRBJ2-2, with TRBD1 as a possible D gene (6 bases). Trimming cost V 10 bases and J 2 bases, with 14 bases left between them. Germline V CDR1 and CDR2: ENHRY, SYGVKD. The CDR3 consists of 14 residues.

About this clonotype: A much larger clone sits a single nucleotide away, making a read error possible. The chain employs TRBV28 and TRBJ2-7, with 7 bases fitting TRBD1. Germline-derived CDR1 and CDR2 are MDHEN and SYDVKM. V dropped 5 bases and J dropped 4; count of bases not matched to a gene: 11. CDR3 size: 15 residues. The CDR3 here is CASSVSGTVGYEQYF. The CDR3, as DNA: TGTGCCAGCAGTGTATCCGGGACAGTCGGTTACGAGCAGTACTTC.

As to this clonotype: A read error may explain this, as a much larger clone is one base away. V and J are TRBV6-5 and TRBJ2-5; D possibly uses TRBD1 or TRBD2 (5 bases each). The germline V gene has CDR1 MNHEY and CDR2 SVGAGI. CDR3 length equals 16 residues. V dropped 0 bases and J dropped 7 bases, with 18 bases sitting between them. CDR3 DNA: TGTGCCAGCAGTTACTCTCAGTATGGGGACCAGGGGACCCAGTACTTC. This encodes CASSYSQYGDQGTQYF.